The T cell receptor (beta chain) under discussion was sequenced for a study of blood T cell repertoires in COVID-19. Study-wide context: Spain, Italy and the United States supplied samples that represented acute and convalescent COVID-19. From T cells, B-cell-depleted T cells, or PBMCs came the material, which was cDNA or gDNA.

As originally analysed: Reference gene primer amplification gave nucleated cell count estimates. Sequenced by immunoSEQ multiplex PCR; TCRdb stores in-frame clones only, minus some. The V and J calls and clone size come from that table; D and trimming were worked out from the DNA. The data contain more than 85,000 clones, approximately 90% of them singletons. This TCR was recovered from a woman in her forties or fifties with acute or convalescent COVID-19. Sequencing input: peripheral blood.

The CDR3 nucleotides read TGCGCCAGCAGCCCATCAATGAACACTGAAGCTTTCTTT. Translated: CASSPSMNTEAFF. J is TRBJ1-1 and V is TRBV5-1, with no clear D. The CDR3 is 13 amino acids. V lost 4 bases, J lost 0 bases, and 7 bases lay in between. Germline-derived CDR1 and CDR2 are SGHRS and YFSETQ.